Listed below are T cell receptor beta chains from one sample, sequenced in a study of T-cell reconstitution after alpha-beta-depleted transplantation in children. In TCRdb, the PCR reads were re-called with MiXCR into one record per CDR3 protein. The data show approximately 99,000 distinct CDR3 sequences, roughly 6.1% seen once. The sequences come from PBMCs, mostly from graft donor cells, collected 360 days after TCRalphabeta/CD19-depleted stem cell transplant. These receptor sequences come from a male patient under 10 years old who had a stem cell transplant for acute lymphoblastic leukemia, so the T cells may come from the graft donor. Each CDR3 is given with its conserved first and last residue. D genes are given only for firm matches. Clone size is not always given. Where it is, it says once, few, many or a class for expanded clones.

V,length,size,J,D,DNA,CDR3
TRBV15,15,many,TRBJ1-5,-,TGTGCCACCAGCTCCAGGGTTTATAGCAATCAGCCCCAGCATTTT,CATSSRVYSNQPQHF
TRBV20-1,16,many,TRBJ2-3,-,TGCAGTGCTAGCACGACTCCGGGACCCCGCACAGATACGCAGTATTTT,CSASTTPGPRTDTQYF
TRBV7-6,17,few,TRBJ1-1,-,TGTGCCAGCAGCTTAGCAGGTCCCCCCAGCCGGAACACTGAAGCTTTCTTT,CASSLAGPPSRNTEAFF
TRBV9,17,-,TRBJ1-2,TRBD1,TGTGCCAGCAGCGTAGAGGGGGGACAGGAGGCAGAATATGGCTACACCTTC,CASSVEGGQEAEYGYTF
TRBV10-1,15,-,TRBJ2-2,-,TGCGCCAGCAGTGAGTTCGGGCCCGGGAGCGGGGAGCTGTTTTTT,CASSEFGPGSGELFF
TRBV11-2,18,-,TRBJ2-5,TRBD2,TGTGCCAGCAGCTTAGACCTCCTAGCGGGGTTGTACCAAGAGACCCAGTACTTC,CASSLDLLAGLYQETQYF
TRBV7-9,16,medium-sized,TRBJ2-7,TRBD1,TGTGCCAGCAGCGAGGGACAGAGTCTTAGCAGGGACGAGCAGTACTTC,CASSEGQSLSRDEQYF
TRBV9,16,many,TRBJ2-1,TRBD2,TGTGCCAGCAGCGTACCATTAGATGGGGGAGGGAATGAGCAGTTCTTC,CASSVPLDGGGNEQFF
TRBV9,16,few,TRBJ2-7,TRBD1,TGTGCCAGCAGCGCATCTCGACAGGGGTCCTCCTACGAGCAGTACTTC,CASSASRQGSSYEQYF
TRBV29-1,14,many,TRBJ2-2,-,TGCAGCGTTGGCAGGGCAGCTGACACCGGGGAGCTGTTTTTT,CSVGRAADTGELFF
TRBV20-1,14,-,TRBJ2-7,-,TGCAGTGCTAGGAGCTCCCACTCCTCCTACGAGCAGTACTTC,CSARSSHSSYEQYF
TRBV28,14,few,TRBJ1-4,TRBD1,TGTGCCAGCAGTTTAGGGGACAGTAATGAAAAACTGTTTTTT,CASSLGDSNEKLFF
TRBV24-1,14,many,TRBJ2-3,-,TGTGCCACCAGTGATTTCCCCACGACAGATACGCAGTATTTT,CATSDFPTTDTQYF
TRBV27,17,-,TRBJ2-7,-,TGTGCCAGCAGTTTAAGAGACTCGCGAGGAAGCTCCTACGAGCAGTACTTC,CASSLRDSRGSSYEQYF
TRBV7-9,14,-,TRBJ1-2,-,TGTGCCAGCAGCAGGACCGCTACTAACTATGGCTACACCTTC,CASSRTATNYGYTF
TRBV9,12,many,TRBJ1-2,-,TGTGCCAGCAGCGTAACAAACTATGGCTACACCTTC,CASSVTNYGYTF
TRBV6-2/TRBV6-3,11,many,TRBJ2-1,-,TGTGCCAGCAGTTTCACAAGTGAGCAGTTCTTC,CASSFTSEQFF
TRBV10-3,23,few,TRBJ2-2,TRBD2,TGTGCCATCAGTGAGAAGGATTGGAAGACTAGCGGGGGCCCGACCACTTACACCGGGGAGCTGTTTTTT,CAISEKDWKTSGGPTTYTGELFF
TRBV7-8,18,many,TRBJ2-2,TRBD2,TGTGCCAGCAGCTTCCCTCTTAGCGGGAGGGGCGACACCGGGGAGCTGTTTTTT,CASSFPLSGRGDTGELFF
TRBV12-3/TRBV12-4,16,few,TRBJ2-7,-,TGTGCCAGCAGTTTAGCGCTGAGGAATCCGGCCTACGAGCAGTACTTC,CASSLALRNPAYEQYF
TRBV7-2,14,many,TRBJ2-1,-,TGTGCCAGCAGCTTAGCTGTCACTTACAATGAGCAGTTCTTC,CASSLAVTYNEQFF
TRBV7-9,13,-,TRBJ1-1,TRBD1,TGTGCCAGCAGCCCTGAGACAGGGGGAAAAGCTTTCTTT,CASSPETGGKAFF
TRBV28,15,many,TRBJ2-1,-,TGTGCCAGCAGTTCTTCTAGCGACTCCTACAATGAGCAGTTCTTC,CASSSSSDSYNEQFF
TRBV15,13,many,TRBJ2-1,-,TGTGCCACCAGCAGAGGGCTTTACAATGAGCAGTTCTTC,CATSRGLYNEQFF
TRBV7-7,17,many,TRBJ2-5,TRBD1,TGTGCCAGCAGCAAGGGACAGGGGGCTGAGTGGCAAGAGACCCAGTACTTC,CASSKGQGAEWQETQYF
TRBV5-1,15,many,TRBJ2-5,-,TGCGCCAGCAGCCGGGAGTCTCCCATCCAAGAGACCCAGTACTTC,CASSRESPIQETQYF
TRBV4-3,15,few,TRBJ2-7,TRBD2,TGCGCCAGCAGCCCCTTTGGCGGGGAGGGTTACGAGCAGTACTTC,CASSPFGGEGYEQYF
TRBV6-6,13,many,TRBJ2-7,-,TGTGCCAGCAGTTCACCGCGACAGTATGGGGAGTACTTC,CASSSPRQYGEYF
TRBV4-1,18,few,TRBJ2-2,TRBD2,TGCGCCAGCAGCCAAGCCCGCCGACTAGCGCCGAACACCGGGGAGCTGTTTTTT,CASSQARRLAPNTGELFF
TRBV20-1,15,many,TRBJ2-5,TRBD1,TGCAGTGCTAGAGTGGAGGGGGACAGGAGTGAGACCCAGTACTTC,CSARVEGDRSETQYF
TRBV5-5,17,-,TRBJ1-6,-,TGTGCCAGCAGCTTGATCCAGGGGAGGGTCTATAATTCACCCCTCCACTTT,CASSLIQGRVYNSPLHF
TRBV5-1,13,many,TRBJ2-3,-,TGCGCCAGCAGCTCGCTGAGCACAGATACGCAGTATTTT,CASSSLSTDTQYF